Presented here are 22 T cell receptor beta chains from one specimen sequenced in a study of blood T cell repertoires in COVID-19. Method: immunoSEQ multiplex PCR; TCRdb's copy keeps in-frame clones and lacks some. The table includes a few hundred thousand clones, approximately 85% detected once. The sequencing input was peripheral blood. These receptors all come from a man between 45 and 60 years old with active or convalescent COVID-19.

CDR3 nucleotides: TGCGCCAGCAGCCAAGACGGACTAGCGGGGGTCACCTACACCGGGGAGCTGTTTTTT. Amino acids: CASSQDGLAGVTYTGELFF. The rearrangement uses TRBV4-3 and TRBJ2-2; 13 bases line up with TRBD2. The length of the CDR3 is 19 residues. Germline V gives CDR1 LGHNA, CDR2 YSLEER. With 0 bases clipped from V and 3 bases from J, the junction kept 7 bases outside the gene matches.

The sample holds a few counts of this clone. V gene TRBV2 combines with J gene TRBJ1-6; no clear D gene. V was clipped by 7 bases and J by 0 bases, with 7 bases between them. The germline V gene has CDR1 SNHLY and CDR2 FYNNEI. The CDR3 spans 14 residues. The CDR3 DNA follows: TGTGCCAGCACCTCCAGCTCCTATAATTCACCCCTCCACTTT. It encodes CASTSSSYNSPLHF.

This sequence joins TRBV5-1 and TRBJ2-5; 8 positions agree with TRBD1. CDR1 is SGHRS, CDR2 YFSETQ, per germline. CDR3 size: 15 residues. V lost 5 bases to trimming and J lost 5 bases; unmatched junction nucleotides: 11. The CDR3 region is CASRIRTGKAETQYF. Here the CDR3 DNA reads TGCGCCAGCAGAATACGGACAGGGAAGGCGGAGACCCAGTACTTC.

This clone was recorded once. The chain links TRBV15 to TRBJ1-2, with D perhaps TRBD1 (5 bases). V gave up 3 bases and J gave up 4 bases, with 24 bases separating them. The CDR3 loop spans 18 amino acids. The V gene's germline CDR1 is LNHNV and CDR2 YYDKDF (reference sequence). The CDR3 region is CATSRDIPPGSRAYGYTF. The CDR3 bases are TGTGCCACCAGCAGGGATATCCCTCCAGGGTCCCGGGCCTATGGCTACACCTTC.

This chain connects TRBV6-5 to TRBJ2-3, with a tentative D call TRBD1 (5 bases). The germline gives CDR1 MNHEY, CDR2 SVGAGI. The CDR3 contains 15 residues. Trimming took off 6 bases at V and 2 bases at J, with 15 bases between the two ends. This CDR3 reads CASRTWGVATDTQYF. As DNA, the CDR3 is TGTGCCAGCAGGACTTGGGGCGTCGCCACAGATACGCAGTATTTT.

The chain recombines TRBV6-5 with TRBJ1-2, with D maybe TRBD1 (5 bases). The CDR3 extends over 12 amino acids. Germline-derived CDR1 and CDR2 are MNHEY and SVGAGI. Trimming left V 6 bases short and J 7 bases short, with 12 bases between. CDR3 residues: CASSVRDGGYTF. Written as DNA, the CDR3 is TGTGCCAGCAGCGTCAGGGATGGTGGCTACACCTTC.

CDR3 bases: TGTGCCAGCAGGGTAGGGAGCGAGACCCAGTACTTC. It specifies CASRVGSETQYF. The chain employs TRBV6-4 and TRBJ2-5; possibly TRBD2 for D (5 bases). CDR3 length: 12 amino acids. CDR1 is MRHNA and CDR2 is SNTAGT in the germline V gene. The V end lost 6 bases, the J end lost 5 bases, and 10 bases lay between the germline ends.

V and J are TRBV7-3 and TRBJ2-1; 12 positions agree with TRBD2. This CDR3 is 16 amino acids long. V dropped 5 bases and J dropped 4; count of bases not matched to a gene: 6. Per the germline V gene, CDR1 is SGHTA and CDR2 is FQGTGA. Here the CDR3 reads CASSRTSGASYNEQFF. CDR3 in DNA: TGTGCCAGCAGCCGGACTAGCGGGGCCTCATACAATGAGCAGTTCTTC.

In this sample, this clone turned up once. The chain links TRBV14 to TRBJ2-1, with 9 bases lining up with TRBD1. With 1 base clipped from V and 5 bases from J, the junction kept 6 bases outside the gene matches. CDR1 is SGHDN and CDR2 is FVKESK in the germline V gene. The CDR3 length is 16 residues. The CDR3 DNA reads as TGTGCCAGCAGCCAAGGGTTCGGGACAGGGAACAATGAGCAGTTCTTC. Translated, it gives CASSQGFGTGNNEQFF.

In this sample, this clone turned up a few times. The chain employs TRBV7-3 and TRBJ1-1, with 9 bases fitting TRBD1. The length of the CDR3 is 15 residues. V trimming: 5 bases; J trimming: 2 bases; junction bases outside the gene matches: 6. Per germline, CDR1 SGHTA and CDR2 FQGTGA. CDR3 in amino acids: CASSPPGQGNTEAFF. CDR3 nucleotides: TGTGCCAGCAGCCCTCCGGGACAGGGTAACACTGAAGCTTTCTTT. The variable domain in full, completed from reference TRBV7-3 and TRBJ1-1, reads GAGVSQTPSNKVTEKGKYVELRCDPISGHTALYWYRQSLGQGPEFLIYFQGTGAADDSGLPNDRFFAVRPEGSVSTLKIQRTERGDSAVYLCASSPPGQGNTEAFFGQGTRLTVV.

Here the CDR3 reads CAWSTPLDRNYGYTF. The CDR3 bases are TGTGCCTGGAGTACCCCCCTCGACAGGAATTATGGCTACACCTTC. This chain uses TRBV30 with TRBJ1-2; D perhaps matches TRBD1 (6 bases). Germline lookup yields CDR1 GTSNPN and CDR2 SVGIG (reference sequence). Trimming stripped 2 bases from V and 5 bases from J, with 18 bases between. The length of the CDR3 is 15 residues.

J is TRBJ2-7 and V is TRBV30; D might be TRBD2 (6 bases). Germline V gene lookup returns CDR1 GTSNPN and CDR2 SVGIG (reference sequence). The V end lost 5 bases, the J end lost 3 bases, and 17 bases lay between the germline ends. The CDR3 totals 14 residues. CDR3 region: CAWGGGGKFYEQYF. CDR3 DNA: TGTGCCTGGGGGGGAGGCGGAAAATTCTACGAGCAGTACTTC.

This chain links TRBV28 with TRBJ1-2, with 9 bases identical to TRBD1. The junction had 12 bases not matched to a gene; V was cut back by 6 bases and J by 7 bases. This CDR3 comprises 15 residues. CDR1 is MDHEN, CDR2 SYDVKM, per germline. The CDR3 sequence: CASSFRDRAFLGYTF. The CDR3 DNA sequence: TGTGCCAGCAGCTTTAGGGACAGGGCTTTTCTTGGCTACACCTTC.

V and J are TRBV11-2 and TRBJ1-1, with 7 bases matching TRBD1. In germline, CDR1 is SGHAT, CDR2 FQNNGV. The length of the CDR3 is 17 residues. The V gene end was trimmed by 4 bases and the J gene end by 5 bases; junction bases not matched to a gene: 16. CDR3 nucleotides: TGTGCCAGCAGCTGGCCAGCTACCTTGACAGGGCAGACTGAAGCTTTCTTT. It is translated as CASSWPATLTGQTEAFF.

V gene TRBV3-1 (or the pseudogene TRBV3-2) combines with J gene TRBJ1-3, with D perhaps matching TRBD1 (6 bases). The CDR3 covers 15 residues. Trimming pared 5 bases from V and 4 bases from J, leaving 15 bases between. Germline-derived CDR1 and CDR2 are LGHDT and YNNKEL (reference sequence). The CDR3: CASSSNQGSGNTIYF. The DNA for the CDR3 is TGTGCCAGCAGCTCCAATCAGGGGTCCGGAAACACCATATATTTT.

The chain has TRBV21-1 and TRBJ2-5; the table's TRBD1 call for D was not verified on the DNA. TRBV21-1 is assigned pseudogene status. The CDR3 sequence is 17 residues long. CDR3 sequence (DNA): TGTGCCAGCAGCAAGGGGCGGAACCATCTAGGGCAAGAGACCCAGTACTTC. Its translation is CASSKGRNHLGQETQYF.

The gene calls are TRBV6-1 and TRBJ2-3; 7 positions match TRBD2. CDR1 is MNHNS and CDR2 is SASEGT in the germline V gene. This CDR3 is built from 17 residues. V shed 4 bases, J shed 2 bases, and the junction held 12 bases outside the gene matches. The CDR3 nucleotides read TGTGCCAGCAGTGGGGCATTCAGCGGGACGATCACAGATACGCAGTATTTT. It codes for CASSGAFSGTITDTQYF.

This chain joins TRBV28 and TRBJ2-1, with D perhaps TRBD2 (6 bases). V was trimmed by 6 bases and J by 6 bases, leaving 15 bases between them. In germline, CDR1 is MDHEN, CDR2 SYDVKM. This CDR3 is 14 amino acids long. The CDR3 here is CASSDGRSVNEQFF. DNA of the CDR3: TGTGCCAGCAGCGACGGGAGATCGGTCAATGAGCAGTTCTTC.

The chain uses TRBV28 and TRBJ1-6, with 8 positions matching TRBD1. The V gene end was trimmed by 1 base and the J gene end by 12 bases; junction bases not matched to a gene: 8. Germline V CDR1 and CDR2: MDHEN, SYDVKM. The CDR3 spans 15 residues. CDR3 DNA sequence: TGTGCCAGCAGTTTATCAGGGACAGGATCGGGACCCCTCCACTTT. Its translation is CASSLSGTGSGPLHF.

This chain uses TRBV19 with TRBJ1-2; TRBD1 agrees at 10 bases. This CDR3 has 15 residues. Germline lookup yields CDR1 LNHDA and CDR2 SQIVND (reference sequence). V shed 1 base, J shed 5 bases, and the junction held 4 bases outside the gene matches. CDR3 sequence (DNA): TGTGCCAGTAGTATAGGGGACAGGGGAGGATATGGCTACACCTTC. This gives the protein CASSIGDRGGYGYTF.

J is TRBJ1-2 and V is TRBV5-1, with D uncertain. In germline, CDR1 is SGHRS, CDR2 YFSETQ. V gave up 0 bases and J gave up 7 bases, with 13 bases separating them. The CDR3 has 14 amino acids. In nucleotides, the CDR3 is TGCGCCAGCAGCTTGGGAGGGCAGCCGGCTGGCTACACCTTC. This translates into CASSLGGQPAGYTF.

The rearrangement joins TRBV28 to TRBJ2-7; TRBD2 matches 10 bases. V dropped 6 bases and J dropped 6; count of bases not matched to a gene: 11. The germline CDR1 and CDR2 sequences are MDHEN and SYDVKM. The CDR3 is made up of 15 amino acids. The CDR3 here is CASSPTGTSEIEQYF. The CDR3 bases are TGTGCCAGCAGCCCGACCGGGACTAGCGAGATCGAGCAGTACTTC.